This T cell receptor (beta chain) was found in a study of regulatory T cells in long-lasting Graves disease (dated by TCRdb to 2020 to 2023). Broadly, across the study: To count as having persistent Graves' disease, a patient had to have received antithyroid drug treatment for over 5 years with TSH receptor autoantibodies remaining persistently positive. Patients with persistent Graves' disease were compared with patients with newly diagnosed Graves' disease using TCR sequencing and RNA sequencing of peripheral blood. The study was conducted in China and was registered as a clinical trial. A total of around 35 samples underwent TCR sequencing, from roughly 13 patients with persistent Graves' disease and about 20 patients with newly diagnosed Graves' disease. On average, persistent Graves' disease patients in the clinical cohort had been on antithyroid drugs for around ten years.

To prepare the library, multiplex PCR was applied. This sample was sequenced with an Illumina HiSeq 4000. CDR3 regions were amplified by Arm-PCR with iRepertoire HTBI primers to construct TCR beta libraries. PCR products were gel purified before sequencing. For the original study's pipeline: Gene usage analysis of CDR3 amino acid clonotypes used the approximately 62 TRBV and 14 TRBJ segments found across samples. COPE and FqMerger were used to merge the filtered high-quality paired reads into contigs. BLAST was used to align contigs to the IMGT TRBV, TRBD and TRBJ reference genes, and CDR3 was defined following IMGT. Any clonotype with a frequency above 0.1% was counted as a highly expanded clone. Repertoire diversity was measured by Shannon entropy, and V-J evenness by the Gini coefficient. A clonotype found in more than one individual was treated as public. Using fastp at Q25 and MiXCR, TCRdb reprocessed the public reads and kept productive beta chains. All rows with the same CDR3 protein become a single entry with the most common DNA and genes. TCRdb's processing, not the authors', yielded these V and J calls. For this sample the table gives about 660,000 distinct CDR3 sequences, of which 30% were detected only once. Clones ranked in the top ten supply under 50% of the sample.

The germline V gene provides CDR1 MNHNS and CDR2 SASEGT. Inclusive of the bounding cysteine and phenylalanine, the CDR3 is 13 residues long. Of all the DNA, just the CDR3 is kept, 39 bases in frame from base 1. What this sample's time point label stands for: persistent/refractory GD, antithyroid drugs over 5 years with positive TRAb. RNA was extracted from PBMCs in TRIzol for both TCR sequencing and RNA sequencing. The diagnosis of Graves' disease followed American Thyroid Association guidelines. Patients were recruited from an endocrinology department in Xi'an, China. Each patient gave 8.5 to 9.5 milliliters of peripheral blood, collected in an EDTA anticoagulant tube. Ficoll Paque Plus density gradient separation was used to isolate PBMCs, and no further T cell sorting was done. An Agilent 2100 Bioanalyzer and agarose gel were used to assess RNA quality, and a NanoDrop 2000 was used to measure RNA concentration.

General study outcomes and caveats: As a limitation, the authors acknowledged that the small sample size may reduce accuracy. Only peripheral blood was studied, because thyroid tissue, the primary lesion, was inaccessible. TRBV28, TRBJ1-2 and TRBJ2-5 were preferentially used in persistent disease, while TRBV20-1 and TRBJ2-1 were favored in newly diagnosed disease. Persistent Graves' disease patients showed lower TCR Shannon entropy and fewer highly expanded clones than newly diagnosed patients, suggesting clonal expansion. Sequencing and analysis were restricted to the TCR beta chain. Patients with persistent disease shared more public clonotypes (about 3,000) than newly diagnosed patients did (approximately 970).

With respect to this clonotype: It lacks a known antigen. Compared with germline, one end of the junction differs, possibly owing to a read error.

This receptor was identified in a female donor with Graves disease. In this chain, TRBV6-1 is recombined with TRBJ2-7; the D segment is perhaps TRBD1 or TRBD2, each sharing 6 matched bases. This specimen consisted of peripheral blood mononuclear cells (PBMCs), obtained when the disease was refractory, from a patient treated with antithyroid drugs. The CDR3 region has the sequence CASSERRRGAYNF. The DNA reads as follows: TGTGCCAGCAGTGAACGAAGAAGGGGGGCGTATAACTTC.